Listed here is a single T cell receptor beta chain. The data were taken from a study of OX40 agonist ivuxolimab in advanced cancers. The repertoire was sequenced with immunoSEQ multiplex PCR; TCRdb's copy has only in-frame clones and lacks some. The sample records approximately 60,000 clones, around 93% being singletons. The germline CDR1 and CDR2 sequences are MGHDK and SYGVNS. J was trimmed by 6 bases and V by 10 bases; bases with no gene match: 4. This CDR3 contains 13 residues. The chain employs TRBV25-1 and TRBJ2-2, with 11 bases aligning to TRBD1. This TCR was sampled from an adult with an advanced solid tumor such as melanoma, head and neck, liver or kidney cancer. The source material was CD4+ or CD8+ T cells sorted from blood, sampled in a trial of the OX40 agonist ivuxolimab. CDR3 sequence: CAIGQGASGELFF. The CDR3 bases are TGTGCCATAGGACAGGGGGCTTCCGGGGAGCTGTTTTTT.